One and the same sample provided the 25 T cell receptor beta chains below, sequenced in a study of T-cell reconstitution after alpha-beta-depleted transplantation in children. Researchers prepared the TCRbeta library using unique molecular identifiers, the study reports. TCRdb used MiXCR to reprocess the PCR reads, holding one entry per CDR3 protein. This table has about 610,000 distinct CDR3 sequences, about 10% appearing once. Sequencing was performed on PBMCs from the stem cell graft donor, taken from the stem cell graft. These receptors all stem from a human donor who donated a stem cell graft to a child with acute myeloid leukemia.

The chain joins TRBV9 to TRBJ2-7; 15 bases align to TRBD2. The CDR3 has 17 amino acids. Unmatched junction bases numbered 8, after V lost 3 bases and J lost 4 bases. Germline V gene lookup returns CDR1 SGDLS and CDR2 YYNGEE. The CDR3 DNA reads TGTGCCAGCAGCGAAACAACGGGACTAGCGGGGGGTTACGAGCAGTACTTC. Translating it yields CASSETTGLAGGYEQYF. Looking up the rest from reference TRBV9 and TRBJ2-7 gives the full variable domain: DSGVTQTPKHLITATGQRVTLRCSPRSGDLSVYWYQQSLDQGLQFLIQYYNGEERAKGNILERFSAQQFPDLHSELNLSSLELGDSALYFCASSETTGLAGGYEQYFGPGTRLTVT.

This clonotype showed up many times. The rearrangement uses TRBV29-1 and TRBJ1-2, with D tentatively TRBD1 (5 bases). Germline CDR1 is SQVTM and CDR2 is ANQGSEA. This CDR3 is 15 amino acids long. The V end was cut by 4 bases, the J end by 8 bases, with 23 bases between. This CDR3 reads CSVAGAGTSLAGYTF. The CDR3 DNA is TGCAGCGTTGCTGGGGCAGGCACCTCGTTAGCGGGCTACACCTTC.

This clonotype appeared many times. The rearrangement uses TRBV4-2 and TRBJ1-1; D call uncertain. The CDR3 is made up of 14 amino acids. Germline-derived CDR1 and CDR2 are LGHNA and YNFKEQ. Trimming took 3 bases from V and 1 from J, leaving 9 bases between them. This CDR3 is CASSHVGANTEAFF. DNA for the CDR3: TGTGCCAGCAGCCACGTCGGCGCGAACACTGAAGCTTTCTTT.

The chain has TRBV4-3 and TRBJ2-3; tentative D call: TRBD1 (5 bases). Germline CDR1 LGHNA, CDR2 YSLEER. The CDR3 sequence is 16 residues long. V shed 4 bases and J shed 2 bases, with 16 bases lying between them. The CDR3 DNA reads as TGCGCCAGCAGCCCAGGACATTTAGGGGCCACAGATACGCAGTATTTT. It encodes CASSPGHLGATDTQYF.

This chain uses TRBV5-1 with TRBJ2-7, with TRBD2 matching 7 bases. The germline V gene has CDR1 SGHRS and CDR2 YFSETQ. The CDR3 is 15 residues long. V lost 3 bases, J lost 7 bases, and 13 bases stayed unmatched. The CDR3 DNA reads TGCGCCAGCAGCTGGGGAGGGACCCGAGCTGGGGAGCAGTACTTC. Translation gives CASSWGGTRAGEQYF.

A few counts support this clonotype. V is TRBV4-3 and J is TRBJ1-4, with no clear D. V shed 1 base and J shed 3 bases, with 9 bases lying between them. Germline V gene sequence: CDR1 LGHNA, CDR2 YSLEER. The CDR3 extends over 15 amino acids. The CDR3 DNA sequence: TGCGCCAGCAGCCAAGTTCGGGTTTCTAATGAAAAACTGTTTTTT. Amino acids: CASSQVRVSNEKLFF.

As concerns this clonotype: At one of its ends the junction is not consistent with the germline gene, which may arise from a read error. The gene calls are TRBV28 and TRBJ1-2; 9 bases agree with TRBD1. Germline CDR1 MDHEN, CDR2 SYDVKM. The CDR3 runs to 13 residues. The CDR3 loop is CASSRTGVYGYNF. CDR3 in DNA: TGTGCCAGCAGCCGGACAGGGGTATATGGCTACAACTTC.

This clonotype was recorded many times. In DNA, the CDR3 is TGCAGTGCTAGTCTTAACGGGGGTCCTCCCGGGGAGCTGTTTTTT. Protein product: CSASLNGGPPGELFF. The chain is built from TRBV20-1 and TRBJ2-2; the D gene is possibly TRBD2 (6 bases). The CDR3 length is 15 residues. V lost 3 bases to trimming and J lost 6 bases, with 17 bases between them. The germline V gene has CDR1 DFQATT and CDR2 SNEGSKA (reference sequence).

V usage is TRBV7-8 and J usage is TRBJ1-3; 9 nucleotides line up with TRBD1. V shed 2 bases, J shed 2 bases, and the junction held 7 bases outside the gene matches. The germline V gene has CDR1 SGHVS and CDR2 FQNEAQ. The CDR3 extends over 17 amino acids. The CDR3 sequence: CASSLSTGGLPGNTIYF. The CDR3 DNA reads TGTGCCAGCAGCTTATCGACAGGGGGTCTTCCTGGAAACACCATATATTTT.

The sample holds a few counts of this clonotype. The genes are TRBV6-6 and TRBJ2-7; tentatively, D is TRBD2 (6 bases). The CDR3 covers 12 residues. The germline V gene has CDR1 MNHNY and CDR2 SVGAGI (reference sequence). V was cut by 8 bases and J by 1 base, with 9 bases left in between. CDR3 bases: TGTGCCAGCGAAGGGACTTCCTACGAGCAGTACTTC. It is translated as CASEGTSYEQYF.

This clonotype appeared many times. J is TRBJ1-1 and V is TRBV6-2 or TRBV6-3, with TRBD1 matching 8 bases. From germline, CDR1 is MNHEY and CDR2 SVGEGT. CDR3 length: 14 amino acids. The V and J ends lost 6 bases and 5 bases, in that order; junction bases with no gene match: 8. DNA for the CDR3: TGTGCCAGCAGATTCCAGGGGGCGCTTACTGAAGCTTTCTTT. Its protein is CASRFQGALTEAFF.

This clonotype was seen more than once but under ten times. V usage is TRBV7-8 and J usage is TRBJ2-7; D not resolved. The CDR3 has 12 residues. Trimming removed 10 bases from V and 3 bases from J, with 13 bases in between. Germline CDR1 SGHVS, CDR2 FQNEAQ. The CDR3 nucleotides are TGTGCCAACACCGGGCTAAACTACGAGCAGTACTTC. This codes for CANTGLNYEQYF.

The V gene is TRBV6-1, the J gene TRBJ2-3; possible D gene TRBD1, 5 bases. Deletions cut 3 bases from V and 2 bases from J, with 9 bases between. The CDR3 has 14 residues. CDR1 MNHNS and CDR2 SASEGT come from the germline V gene. The CDR3 DNA reads TGTGCCAGCAGTGACAGGGTCATCACAGATACGCAGTATTTT. Residues: CASSDRVITDTQYF.

The chain is built from TRBV4-2 and TRBJ2-1; D may be TRBD2 (6 bases). This CDR3 spans 14 amino acids. V lost 1 base and J 5 bases, leaving 9 bases between the germline ends. Germline V gene sequence: CDR1 LGHNA, CDR2 YNFKEQ. CDR3 region: CASSQGRGHNEQFF. The CDR3 DNA follows: TGTGCCAGCAGCCAAGGGAGGGGTCACAATGAGCAGTTCTTC.

The V and J genes are TRBV7-2 and TRBJ2-5; 7 bases agree with TRBD2. The CDR3 has 16 amino acids. From germline, CDR1 is SGHTA and CDR2 FQGNSA. V was pared by 1 base and J by 3 bases, with 8 bases of the junction left unmatched. In nucleotides, the CDR3 is TGTGCCAGCAGCTTAGTGGCTAGCGGCTCAAAAGAGACCCAGTACTTC. This translates into CASSLVASGSKETQYF.

Many counts were recorded for this clonotype. The J gene is TRBJ2-5, the V gene TRBV10-3, with TRBD1 identical over 7 bases. The ends lost 3 bases at V and 0 bases at J; junction bases unmatched: 4. The germline V gene encodes CDR1 ENHRY and CDR2 SYGVKD. The CDR3 covers 15 residues. The CDR3 reads CAISEGGTYQETQYF. The CDR3, as DNA: TGTGCCATCAGTGAAGGGGGCACCTACCAAGAGACCCAGTACTTC.

The chain recombines TRBV4-3 with TRBJ2-1; 8 positions agree with TRBD2. V shed 2 bases, J shed 2 bases, and the junction held 17 bases outside the gene matches. This CDR3 is built from 20 residues. CDR1 and CDR2 from the germline V gene are LGHNA and YSLEER. CDR3 sequence (DNA): TGCGCCAGCAGCCAACTCTCCGGGTTACTAGCGGAGGCCGCCTACAATGAGCAGTTCTTC. It codes for CASSQLSGLLAEAAYNEQFF.

The sample holds many counts of this clonotype. V is TRBV14 and J is TRBJ2-1; D call uncertain. Germline CDR1 SGHDN, CDR2 FVKESK. The V gene lost 1 base and the J gene lost 6 bases, with 4 bases spanning the gap. This CDR3 contains 12 residues. CDR3 DNA: TGTGCCAGCAGCCAAGTTATCAATGAGCAGTTCTTC. Its protein product is CASSQVINEQFF. Combining the CDR3 with reference TRBV14 and TRBJ2-1 gives the whole variable domain EAGVTQFPSHSVIEKGQTVTLRCDPISGHDNLYWYRRVMGKEIKFLLHFVKESKQDESGMPNNRFLAERTGGTYSTLKVQPAELEDSGVYFCASSQVINEQFFGPGTRLTVL.

This clonotype was counted only a few times. The chain joins TRBV7-9 to TRBJ2-2, with a tentative D call TRBD2 (6 bases). Between the trimmed V and J ends, which lost 5 bases and 7 bases, there was a span of 23 bases. This CDR3 region has 17 residues. CDR1 and CDR2 (germline): SEHNR, FQNEAQ (reference sequence). CDR3 coding DNA: TGTGCCAGCAGCCCTCCTACAATTACGGGAGTGGTCGGGGAGCTGTTTTTT. This translates into CASSPPTITGVVGELFF.

The J gene is TRBJ2-3, the V gene TRBV28, with unresolved D. The germline V gene has CDR1 MDHEN and CDR2 SYDVKM. V was pared by 3 bases and J by 0 bases, with 10 bases between. The CDR3 is 15 amino acids. CDR3 nucleotides: TGTGCCAGCAGTTTGGTACAGCTTAGCACAGATACGCAGTATTTT. It specifies CASSLVQLSTDTQYF.

This clonotype was picked up a small number of times. J is TRBJ2-5 and V is TRBV7-2; 8 positions match TRBD1. V dropped 1 base and J dropped 3; count of bases not matched to a gene: 1. This CDR3 spans 14 amino acids. Germline CDR1 is SGHTA and CDR2 is FQGNSA. This chain's CDR3 is CASSLGDRKETQYF. The CDR3 region has the DNA TGTGCCAGCAGCTTAGGGGACAGGAAAGAGACCCAGTACTTC.

V is TRBV6-2 or TRBV6-3 and J is TRBJ2-7, with 10 positions matching TRBD1. CDR1 and CDR2 (germline): MNHEY, SVGEGT. J lost 0 bases, V lost 7 bases, and 9 bases had no gene match. The CDR3 has 16 amino acids. The CDR3 protein is CASNQMGQGSSYEQYF. The CDR3 nucleotides read TGTGCCAGCAACCAAATGGGACAGGGGAGCTCCTACGAGCAGTACTTC.

In this sample, this clonotype turned up a few times. The V and J genes are TRBV20-1 and TRBJ2-1, with 8 nucleotides matching TRBD2. Looked up from germline, CDR1 is DFQATT and CDR2 is SNEGSKA (reference sequence). This CDR3 has 14 amino acids. V trimming: 6 bases; J trimming: 0 bases; junction bases outside the gene matches: 4. As DNA, the CDR3 is TGCAGTGCGGTCGGGACTAGCTCCTACAATGAGCAGTTCTTC. This sequence encodes CSAVGTSSYNEQFF.

This clonotype was counted many times. The chain links TRBV6-1 to TRBJ1-5; D call uncertain. Trimming pared 6 bases from V and 0 bases from J, leaving 12 bases between. The CDR3 contains 15 residues. Looked up from germline, CDR1 is MNHNS and CDR2 is SASEGT. Written as DNA, the CDR3 is TGTGCCAGCAGCCTAAAACCCAATAGCAATCAGCCCCAGCATTTT. Its translation is CASSLKPNSNQPQHF.

This clonotype turned up a few times. For the CDR3, the DNA is TGCGCCAGCAGCGCTCAGGGGGCTCAGCCCCAGCATTTT. This gives the protein CASSAQGAQPQHF. This sequence joins TRBV5-1 and TRBJ1-5; TRBD1 agrees at 8 bases. CDR1 and CDR2 from the germline V gene are SGHRS and YFSETQ. V shed 4 bases, J shed 6 bases, and the junction held 3 bases outside the gene matches. This CDR3 has 13 amino acids.